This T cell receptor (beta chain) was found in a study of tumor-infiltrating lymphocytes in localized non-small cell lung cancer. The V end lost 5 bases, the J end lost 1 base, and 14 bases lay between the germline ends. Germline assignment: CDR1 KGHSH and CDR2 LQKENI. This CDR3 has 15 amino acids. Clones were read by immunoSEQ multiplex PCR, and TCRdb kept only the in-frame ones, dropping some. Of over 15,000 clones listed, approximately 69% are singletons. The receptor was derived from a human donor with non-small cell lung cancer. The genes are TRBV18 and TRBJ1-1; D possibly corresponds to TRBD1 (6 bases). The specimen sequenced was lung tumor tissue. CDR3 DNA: TGTGCCAGCTCAACATTACAGGGTGCGAACACTGAAGCTTTCTTT. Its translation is CASSTLQGANTEAFF.